Sequencing of this T cell receptor (beta chain) was carried out in a study of blood T cell repertoires in COVID-19. How the authors handled the data: Estimation of nucleated cell counts was performed using reference gene primer amplification. TCRdb's table, derived via immunoSEQ multiplex PCR, lists solely in-frame clones and lacks some. For V, J and clone size, that table is used; D and trimming come from the DNA. The table records about 100,000 clones, 80% of them present only once. Trimming stripped 1 base from V and 2 bases from J, with 9 bases between. The CDR3 is made up of 15 amino acids. CDR1 SEHNR and CDR2 FQNEAQ come from the germline V gene (reference sequence).

The chain recombines TRBV7-9 with TRBJ2-1; TRBD2 is a possible D gene (6 bases). The sequence came from a human donor in a cohort sampled during active COVID-19. Sequencing used peripheral blood. This chain's CDR3 is CASSLVGGAYNEQFF. The CDR3 DNA reads TGTGCCAGCAGCTTAGTCGGCGGGGCCTACAATGAGCAGTTCTTC.